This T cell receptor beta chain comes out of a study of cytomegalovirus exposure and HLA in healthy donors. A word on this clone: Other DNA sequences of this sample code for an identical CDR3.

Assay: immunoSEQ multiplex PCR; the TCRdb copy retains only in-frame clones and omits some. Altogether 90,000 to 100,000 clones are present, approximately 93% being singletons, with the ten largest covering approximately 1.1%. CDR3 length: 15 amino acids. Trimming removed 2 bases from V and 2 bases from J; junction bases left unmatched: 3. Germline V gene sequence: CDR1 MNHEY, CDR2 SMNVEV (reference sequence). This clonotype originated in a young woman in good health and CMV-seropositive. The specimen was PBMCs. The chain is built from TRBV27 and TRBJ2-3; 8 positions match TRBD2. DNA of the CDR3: TGTGCCAGCAGTTTAGGCGGGAGGTTCACAGATACGCAGTATTTT. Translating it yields CASSLGGRFTDTQYF.